This TCR beta chain stems from a study of blood T cell repertoires in COVID-19. Overall study: Acute and convalescent COVID-19 specimens originated in the United States, Italy and Spain. Sources were T cells, B-cell-depleted T cells, or PBMCs; the material itself was cDNA or gDNA.

The CDR3 is 14 amino acids. The ends were cut back, 2 bases at V and 8 bases at J, with 15 bases in the middle. Germline CDR1 LGHDT, CDR2 YNNKEL (reference sequence). In the original processing: For nucleated cells, counts were estimated from reference gene primer amplification. Repertoires were generated with immunoSEQ multiplex PCR, while TCRdb's copy carries only in-frame clones and drops some. From that table come the V and J calls and clone size; the DNA was used to work out D and trimming. Among around 150,000 clones listed, 75% to 90% were seen once. The rearrangement links TRBV3-1 (or the pseudogene TRBV3-2) to TRBJ1-2; tentative D call: TRBD1 (6 bases). The sequencing input was peripheral blood. The receptor's source is a woman aged 60-75 years with active COVID-19. The DNA of the CDR3 is TGTGCCAGCAGCCAATCGGACAGTGGCCGCGGCTACACCTTC. This encodes CASSQSDSGRGYTF.